Following are 30 T cell receptor beta chains from one sample sequenced in a study of blood T cell repertoires in COVID-19. This table comes from immunoSEQ multiplex PCR, and its TCRdb copy is limited to in-frame clones, with some not included. This table holds 200,000 to 250,000 clones, about 87% found once. Sequencing was carried out using PBMCs or T cells enriched from blood (not recorded which). Source of these receptors: a man between 18 and 29 years old with acute COVID-19.

This clone was observed once. This rearrangement joins TRBV9 to TRBJ2-5, with TRBD2 as a possible D gene (6 bases). CDR1 is SGDLS and CDR2 is YYNGEE in the germline V gene. V was pared by 0 bases and J by 6 bases, with 12 bases between. The CDR3 has 14 amino acids. DNA of the CDR3: TGTGCCAGCAGCGTAGACGGGGGACGGAAGACCCAGTACTTC. Translating gives CASSVDGGRKTQYF.

The chain is built from TRBV6-5 and TRBJ2-3; tentatively, D is TRBD1 (6 bases). V dropped 2 bases and J dropped 5 bases, with 8 bases sitting between them. From germline, CDR1 is MNHEY and CDR2 SVGAGI. The CDR3 covers 13 residues. This chain's CDR3 is CASSYAGEDTQYF. The CDR3 DNA is TGTGCCAGCAGTTACGCAGGGGAAGATACGCAGTATTTT.

V and J are TRBV11-2 and TRBJ2-7; 8 nucleotides align to TRBD1. Germline lookup yields CDR1 SGHAT and CDR2 FQNNGV. The V segment lost 1 base and the J segment 0 bases; nucleotides outside the gene matches: 2. This CDR3 comprises 15 residues. This chain's CDR3 is CASSLGTGLSYEQYF. The CDR3 coding sequence is TGTGCCAGCAGCTTAGGGACAGGGCTCTCCTACGAGCAGTACTTC.

The rearrangement uses TRBV7-9 and TRBJ1-5, with D perhaps TRBD1 (5 bases). The V end was cut by 4 bases, the J end by 9 bases, with 10 bases between. CDR1 is SEHNR and CDR2 is FQNEAQ in the germline V gene (reference sequence). The CDR3 runs 12 residues. CDR3 coding DNA: TGTGCCAGCAGCTCCGGGGGAAGGCCCCAGCATTTT. This translates into CASSSGGRPQHF.

The rearrangement joins TRBV5-1 to TRBJ2-5; 11 positions agree with TRBD2. Trimming took 5 bases from V and 2 from J; bases not matched to a gene: 8. This CDR3 spans 16 amino acids. Germline values: CDR1 SGHRS, CDR2 YFSETQ. The DNA of the CDR3 is TGCGCCAGCAGGACAATAGCGGGAGGGGTACAAGAGACCCAGTACTTC. This codes for CASRTIAGGVQETQYF.

The rearrangement uses TRBV5-4 and TRBJ2-1; 14 nucleotides match TRBD2. This CDR3 spans 15 amino acids. Trimming at V came to 3 bases and at J to 9 bases, leaving 5 bases not matched to a gene. Looked up from germline, CDR1 is SGHNT and CDR2 is YYREEE (reference sequence). The CDR3 DNA is TGTGCCAGCAGCTCGCCGGGACTAGCGGGAGTTGAGCAGTTCTTC. It is translated as CASSSPGLAGVEQFF.

This chain joins TRBV29-1 and TRBJ2-1; a possible D gene is TRBD1 (5 bases). The CDR3 loop spans 15 amino acids. The V end was cut by 0 bases, the J end by 0 bases, with 9 bases between. From germline, CDR1 is SQVTM and CDR2 ANQGSEA. CDR3: CSVEERGSSYNEQFF. The DNA of the CDR3 is TGCAGCGTTGAAGAAAGGGGAAGCTCCTACAATGAGCAGTTCTTC.

The V and J genes are TRBV4-3 and TRBJ2-3, with 14 nucleotides matching TRBD2. Germline V gene sequence: CDR1 LGHNA, CDR2 YSLEER. Trimming took 4 bases from V and 6 from J; bases not matched to a gene: 9. CDR3 length: 17 amino acids. Here the CDR3 DNA reads TGCGCCAGCAGCCTCGGACTAGCGGGAGGTCGGTCGGATACGCAGTATTTT. Protein product: CASSLGLAGGRSDTQYF.

The chain joins TRBV9 to TRBJ2-3, with D tentatively TRBD2 (6 bases). Per germline, CDR1 SGDLS and CDR2 YYNGEE. Trimming removed 2 bases from V and 3 bases from J, with 16 bases in between. The CDR3 sequence is 16 residues long. In nucleotides, the CDR3 is TGTGCCAGCAGCGTCCCCGGGGGAGGCCGAACAGATACGCAGTATTTT. It is translated as CASSVPGGGRTDTQYF.

The chain links TRBV28 to TRBJ1-4; tentatively, D is TRBD1 (6 bases). The germline V and J ends were trimmed by 5 bases and 6 bases, with 13 bases remaining between them. Germline CDR1 MDHEN, CDR2 SYDVKM. The CDR3 extends over 14 amino acids. Here the CDR3 reads CASSVGGTHEKLFF. DNA of the CDR3: TGTGCCAGCAGTGTTGGGGGCACGCATGAAAAACTGTTTTTT.

The chain is built from TRBV4-1 and TRBJ2-7, with TRBD2 matching over 8 bases. The CDR3 is 14 residues long. The trim removed 4 bases at V and 3 bases at J, leaving 5 bases unmatched. The germline gives CDR1 MGHRA, CDR2 YSYEKL. CDR3 residues: CASSLGLDNYEQYF. The CDR3 region has the DNA TGCGCCAGCAGCCTGGGACTAGACAACTACGAGCAGTACTTC.

The J gene is TRBJ2-1, the V gene TRBV9; 14 bases map to TRBD2. CDR1 SGDLS and CDR2 YYNGEE come from the germline V gene. The V segment lost 3 bases and the J segment 13 bases; nucleotides outside the gene matches: 9. The CDR3 has 15 residues. CDR3: CASSETGLAGAHQFF. CDR3 nucleotide sequence: TGTGCCAGCAGCGAGACGGGACTAGCGGGAGCCCACCAGTTCTTC.

The chain couples TRBV11-3 to TRBJ2-1, with TRBD2 as a possible D gene (6 bases). Germline loops: CDR1 SGHNT, CDR2 YENEEA. This CDR3 comprises 15 residues. V gave up 1 base and J gave up 7 bases, with 14 bases separating them. In nucleotides, the CDR3 is TGTGCCAGCAGCTTAGGTATGGCGGGATCTAATGAGCAGTTCTTC. This translates into CASSLGMAGSNEQFF.

On this clone: One end of the junction fails to match germline, which may point to a read error. V is TRBV6-5 and J is TRBJ2-7; 7 nucleotides line up with TRBD2. CDR3 size: 12 residues. Germline CDR1 reads MNHEY; CDR2 reads SVGAGI. This CDR3 reads CASGSPKGLPSF. CDR3 in DNA: TGTGCCAGCGGATCCCCGAAGGGACTACCAAGCTTC.

The V and J genes are TRBV28 and TRBJ1-6, with D perhaps TRBD1 (6 bases). CDR3 length: 15 residues. Trimming took 7 bases from V and 9 from J, leaving 19 bases between them. The germline V gene has CDR1 MDHEN and CDR2 SYDVKM. The CDR3 sequence is CASTPSDSYLSPLHF. In DNA, the CDR3 is TGTGCCAGCACCCCATCGGACAGTTACCTTTCACCCCTCCACTTT.

This chain links TRBV2 with TRBJ2-3, with 10 bases that match TRBD2. The CDR3 is 13 residues long. The V gene's germline CDR1 is SNHLY and CDR2 FYNNEI. V lost 7 bases, J lost 3 bases, and 1 base stayed unmatched. CDR3 in DNA: TGTGCCAGCATAGCGGGAGGAACAGATACGCAGTATTTT. Amino acids: CASIAGGTDTQYF.

This chain links TRBV5-1 with TRBJ2-1; TRBD1 matches 9 bases. The V segment lost 3 bases and the J segment 4 bases; nucleotides outside the gene matches: 8. The germline V gene has CDR1 SGHRS and CDR2 YFSETQ. The CDR3 runs 16 residues. CDR3 nucleotides: TGCGCCAGCAGCTCTAAACCGGGACAGGGTTACAATGAGCAGTTCTTC. Encoded protein: CASSSKPGQGYNEQFF.

This clone was seen only once. The V and J genes are TRBV12-5 and TRBJ2-5, with a tentative D call TRBD2 (6 bases). The germline V gene has CDR1 LGHNT and CDR2 FRNRAP. The CDR3 has 17 residues. V dropped 4 bases and J dropped 3 bases, with 21 bases sitting between them. CDR3 sequence reads: CASGSTRESTREETQYF. As DNA, the CDR3 is TGTGCTAGTGGTTCCACCCGGGAGTCAACGAGGGAAGAGACCCAGTACTTC.

The DNA of the CDR3 is TGTGCCAGCAGCCTAGGTAGGGCTTTCTTT. Translating it yields CASSLGRAFF. The V and J genes are TRBV12-3 or TRBV12-4 and TRBJ1-1, with D hard to call. V was trimmed by 6 bases and J by 11 bases, leaving 10 bases between them. CDR3 length equals 10 residues.

The chain carries TRBV3-1 (or the pseudogene TRBV3-2) and TRBJ2-1; TRBD2 agrees at 7 bases. The CDR3 totals 15 residues. In germline, CDR1 is LGHDT, CDR2 YNNKEL (reference sequence). V dropped 0 bases and J dropped 6; count of bases not matched to a gene: 5. CDR3: CASSQDGLVSNEQFF. The CDR3 DNA follows: TGTGCCAGCAGCCAAGACGGACTAGTTAGCAATGAGCAGTTCTTC.

The chain is built from TRBV19 and TRBJ2-7; D perhaps matches TRBD1 (6 bases). V lost 1 base and J 6 bases, leaving 10 bases between the germline ends. This CDR3 is 13 amino acids long. CDR1 and CDR2 (germline): LNHDA, SQIVND (reference sequence). The CDR3 sequence: CASSIGGGSEQYF. Written as DNA, the CDR3 is TGTGCCAGTAGTATAGGAGGGGGTTCCGAGCAGTACTTC.

The rearrangement joins TRBV2 to TRBJ1-2; 8 bases line up with TRBD1. The CDR3 runs to 14 residues. The germline V gene encodes CDR1 SNHLY and CDR2 FYNNEI. The trim removed 1 base at V and 5 bases at J, leaving 3 bases unmatched. In DNA form, the CDR3 reads TGTGCCAGCAGTGAAGTGGGGACAGGTTATGGCTACACCTTC. Translating gives CASSEVGTGYGYTF.

CDR3 residues: CASSYDGAGGQGAADQETQYF. CDR3 DNA sequence: TGTGCCAGCTCCTACGATGGGGCAGGGGGACAGGGAGCGGCTGACCAAGAGACCCAGTACTTC. V usage is TRBV28 and J usage is TRBJ2-5, with 9 bases that match TRBD1. Trimming removed 8 bases from V and 0 bases from J; junction bases left unmatched: 25. The germline gives CDR1 MDHEN, CDR2 SYDVKM. The length of the CDR3 is 21 residues. The variable domain in full, completed from reference TRBV28 and TRBJ2-5, reads DVKVTQSSRYLVKRTGEKVFLECVQDMDHENMFWYRQDPGLGLRLIYFSYDVKMKEKGDIPEGYSVSREKKERFSLILESASTNQTSMYLCASSYDGAGGQGAADQETQYFGPGTRLLVL.

The genes are TRBV19 and TRBJ1-1; D is ambiguous. CDR1 is LNHDA and CDR2 is SQIVND in the germline V gene (reference sequence). V dropped 3 bases and J dropped 4 bases, with 18 bases sitting between them. This CDR3 contains 16 residues. The CDR3 nucleotides read TGTGCCAGTAGTATCCCCGCCGGGCTCGGAGGCACTGAAGCTTTCTTT. Translated: CASSIPAGLGGTEAFF.

V gene TRBV28 combines with J gene TRBJ1-4, with D possibly TRBD1 on 5 matching bases. V lost 10 bases to trimming and J lost 8 bases, with 23 bases between them. Germline assignment: CDR1 MDHEN and CDR2 SYDVKM. This CDR3 is 15 amino acids long. This CDR3 reads CATTGTEGFGEKLFF. Written as DNA, the CDR3 is TGTGCCACCACCGGGACGGAGGGCTTCGGCGAAAAACTGTTTTTT. Filled out from reference TRBV28 and TRBJ1-4, the complete variable domain reads DVKVTQSSRYLVKRTGEKVFLECVQDMDHENMFWYRQDPGLGLRLIYFSYDVKMKEKGDIPEGYSVSREKKERFSLILESASTNQTSMYLCATTGTEGFGEKLFFGSGTQLSVL.

This clone has a handful of counts. This chain uses TRBV4-1 with TRBJ2-2; 10 nucleotides line up with TRBD2. V lost 6 bases to trimming and J lost 0 bases; unmatched junction nucleotides: 10. This CDR3 has 18 amino acids. Germline loops: CDR1 MGHRA, CDR2 YSYEKL. Written as DNA, the CDR3 is TGCGCCAGCAGATCTAGCGGGAGTATGGGCTCGAACACCGGGGAGCTGTTTTTT. It codes for CASRSSGSMGSNTGELFF.

The chain joins TRBV15 to TRBJ2-2, with D possibly TRBD2 on 6 matching bases. This CDR3 has 16 residues. V dropped 0 bases and J dropped 6 bases, with 14 bases sitting between them. Germline V gives CDR1 LNHNV, CDR2 YYDKDF (reference sequence). CDR3 DNA: TGTGCCACCAGCAGAGACGACGGGAGTCGGGCCGGGGAGCTGTTTTTT. This codes for CATSRDDGSRAGELFF.

The chain uses TRBV28 and TRBJ1-1; D possibly corresponds to TRBD1 (6 bases). This CDR3 contains 15 residues. Trimming removed 5 bases from V and 0 bases from J, with 13 bases in between. CDR1 is MDHEN and CDR2 is SYDVKM in the germline V gene. The CDR3 is CASSLEGGVNTEAFF. CDR3 nucleotide sequence: TGTGCCAGCAGTCTCGAAGGGGGGGTGAACACTGAAGCTTTCTTT.

This chain joins TRBV5-1 and TRBJ2-1, with TRBD2 matching 10 bases. Germline V gene lookup returns CDR1 SGHRS and CDR2 YFSETQ. The CDR3 contains 16 residues. Unmatched junction bases numbered 9, after V lost 4 bases and J lost 5 bases. The CDR3 nucleotides are TGCGCCAGCAGCGCCTCTAGCGGGAGCTACCACAATGAGCAGTTCTTC. Its protein is CASSASSGSYHNEQFF.

This chain uses TRBV14 with TRBJ2-1, with TRBD2 identical over 12 bases. Germline CDR1 is SGHDN and CDR2 is FVKESK. V shed 0 bases, J shed 4 bases, and the junction held 1 base outside the gene matches. The CDR3 totals 16 residues. The CDR3 reads CASSQELAGGYNEQFF. As DNA, the CDR3 is TGTGCCAGCAGCCAAGAACTAGCGGGAGGTTACAATGAGCAGTTCTTC. The variable domain in full, with the rest retrieved from reference TRBV14 and TRBJ2-1, is EAGVTQFPSHSVIEKGQTVTLRCDPISGHDNLYWYRRVMGKEIKFLLHFVKESKQDESGMPNNRFLAERTGGTYSTLKVQPAELEDSGVYFCASSQELAGGYNEQFFGPGTRLTVL.